One and the same sample provided the 11 T cell receptor beta chains below, sequenced in a study of Graves' ophthalmopathy and Graves' hyperthyroidism. CDR3 regions of TCR beta were amplified from RNA transcripts. HTBI primers served in a first-round RT-PCR, which a second-round multiplex PCR followed. TCRdb passed the multiplex PCR reads through MiXCR, listing each CDR3 protein once. The sample has 300,000 to 450,000 distinct CDR3 sequences; roughly 15% are singletons. Sequences were obtained from peripheral blood. The receptors derive from an adult woman with stable Graves' hyperthyroidism.

A few counts support this clonotype. The V gene is TRBV9, the J gene TRBJ2-5; tentative D call: TRBD1 (6 bases). The V and J ends lost 4 bases and 5 bases respectively, with 12 bases between them. Germline V gene sequence: CDR1 SGDLS, CDR2 YYNGEE. This CDR3 is 13 amino acids long. The chain's CDR3 is CASSLQGMETQYF. The CDR3 nucleotides read TGTGCCAGCAGCCTACAGGGTATGGAGACCCAGTACTTC. Full variable domain (missing parts from reference TRBV9 and TRBJ2-5): DSGVTQTPKHLITATGQRVTLRCSPRSGDLSVYWYQQSLDQGLQFLIQYYNGEERAKGNILERFSAQQFPDLHSELNLSSLELGDSALYFCASSLQGMETQYFGPGTRLLVL.

The chain employs TRBV27 and TRBJ2-7, with TRBD1 as a possible D gene (6 bases). Germline V gene data show CDR1 as MNHEY and CDR2 as SMNVEV (reference sequence). The CDR3 sequence is 12 residues long. The ends were cut back, 8 bases at V and 4 bases at J, with 12 bases in the middle. CDR3 protein: CASSNREYEQYF. The CDR3 region has the DNA TGTGCCAGCTCCAACAGGGAGTACGAGCAGTACTTC.

Ten or more counts support this clonotype. The chain recombines TRBV4-3 with TRBJ1-2; D unresolved. Germline values: CDR1 LGHNA, CDR2 YSLEER. The CDR3 runs 12 residues. Trimming removed 0 bases at V and 8 bases at J, with 7 bases between. The chain's CDR3 is CASSQDQRGYTF. The DNA for the CDR3 is TGCGCCAGCAGCCAAGATCAGAGGGGCTACACCTTC.

This clonotype has only a few counts. An end of the junction does not agree with germline; a read error may underlie this. The chain is built from TRBV7-8 and TRBJ1-5; no definite D call. The CDR3 length is 14 residues. The germline V gene encodes CDR1 SGHVS and CDR2 FQNEAQ. The CDR3: CASSQGGINQPQHF. The CDR3 DNA follows: TGTGCCAGCAGCCAAGGAGGCATCAATCAGCCCCAGCACTTT. Full variable domain (rest looked up from reference TRBV7-8 and TRBJ1-5): GAGVSQSPRYKVAKRGQDVALRCDPISGHVSLFWYQQALGQGPEFLTYFQNEAQLDKSGLPSDRFFAERPEGSVSTLKIQRTQQEDSAVYLCASSQGGINQPQHFGDGTRLSIL.

The J gene is TRBJ1-1, the V gene TRBV4-1; 8 bases fit TRBD1. The CDR3 consists of 15 residues. The germline V gene has CDR1 MGHRA and CDR2 YSYEKL. The V and J ends lost 6 bases and 4 bases, in that order; junction bases with no gene match: 10. The DNA for the CDR3 is TGCGCCAGCAGTCTCGGAGACAGGGGTCTCACTGAAGCTTTCTTT. Amino acid sequence: CASSLGDRGLTEAFF.

This clonotype was found many times. The rearrangement joins TRBV27 to TRBJ2-7; 9 bases fit TRBD1. V dropped 5 bases and J dropped 1; count of bases not matched to a gene: 6. The V gene's germline CDR1 is MNHEY and CDR2 SMNVEV (reference sequence). The length of the CDR3 is 15 residues. CDR3 protein: CASSPQGAWSYEQYF. CDR3 DNA: TGTGCCAGCAGTCCACAGGGGGCATGGTCCTACGAGCAGTACTTC.

The chain combines TRBV4-1 with TRBJ2-7; 9 bases align to TRBD2. The germline V gene encodes CDR1 MGHRA and CDR2 YSYEKL. The ends lost 0 bases at V and 0 bases at J; junction bases unmatched: 9. The CDR3 contains 18 residues. CDR3 region: CASSQDPRDSGSSYEQYF. The CDR3 DNA follows: TGCGCCAGCAGCCAAGATCCTCGGGATAGCGGGAGCTCCTACGAGCAGTACTTC.

This clonotype was counted at least ten times. The chain has TRBV2 and TRBJ2-2; the match to TRBD2 covers 10 bases. V was pared by 5 bases and J by 5 bases, with 8 bases of the junction left unmatched. This CDR3 spans 16 amino acids. The germline gives CDR1 SNHLY, CDR2 FYNNEI. CDR3 protein: CASSRDGLADTGELFF. The CDR3 coding sequence is TGTGCCAGCAGTCGAGACGGACTAGCGGATACCGGGGAGCTGTTTTTT.

CDR3 sequence reads: CASSIGGRREQYF. The CDR3 DNA reads TGCGCCAGCAGTATTGGAGGGCGCCGGGAGCAGTACTTC. The chain has TRBV10-2 and TRBJ2-7; D perhaps matches TRBD2 (6 bases). From germline, CDR1 is WSHSY and CDR2 SAAADI. CDR3 length equals 13 residues. The V gene lost 5 bases and the J gene lost 7 bases, with 15 bases spanning the gap.

This clonotype was picked up many times. The chain couples TRBV28 to TRBJ1-5, with D tentatively TRBD1 (5 bases). This CDR3 has 13 residues. Per the germline V gene, CDR1 is MDHEN and CDR2 is SYDVKM. V was cut by 3 bases and J by 11 bases, with 14 bases left in between. The CDR3 sequence is CASSFRQLRSQHF. Written as DNA, the CDR3 is TGTGCCAGCAGTTTTCGACAGTTAAGGTCCCAGCATTTT.

This clonotype was picked up many times. The chain carries TRBV5-1 and TRBJ2-5; D unclear. Per the germline V gene, CDR1 is SGHRS and CDR2 is YFSETQ. V lost 4 bases and J lost 8, with 15 bases in between. The CDR3 sequence is 13 residues long. The CDR3 is CASSLPPKATQYF. In DNA form, the CDR3 reads TGCGCCAGCAGCCTACCACCGAAAGCCACCCAGTACTTC.